This entry lists 5 T cell receptor beta chains sequenced from one sample in a study of blood T cells in healthy people across ages. Using a J-beta primer mix together with a sample-barcoded 5' primer, a second PCR was run for about 7 to 12 cycles. TCRdb re-derived calls from the 5' RACE reads in MiXCR, one entry per CDR3 protein. The sample yields hundreds of thousands of distinct CDR3 sequences, about 42% seen once. Sequenced: blood. These receptors all stem from a man at least 80 years old in good health.

This sequence joins TRBV29-1 and TRBJ2-3, with 8 bases aligning to TRBD2. This CDR3 region has 16 residues. V lost 2 bases, J lost 3 bases, and 10 bases stayed unmatched. Germline-derived CDR1 and CDR2 are SQVTM and ANQGSEA. The CDR3 reads CSVEPRAGEATDTQYF. The CDR3 region has the DNA TGCAGCGTTGAACCCAGAGCGGGAGAGGCGACAGATACGCAGTATTTT.

This clonotype has ten or more counts. The chain links TRBV12-3 or TRBV12-4 to TRBJ1-1; D is perhaps TRBD1 (6 bases). The germline V and J ends were trimmed by 5 bases and 1 base, with 8 bases remaining between them. The CDR3 covers 13 residues. CDR3 sequence reads: CASSRTANTEAFF. Here the CDR3 DNA reads TGTGCCAGCAGTCGGACAGCGAACACTGAAGCTTTCTTT.

This clonotype was picked up a small number of times. The rearrangement joins TRBV20-1 to TRBJ1-2, with D perhaps TRBD1 (5 bases). The CDR3 is made up of 13 amino acids. Per germline, CDR1 DFQATT and CDR2 SNEGSKA (reference sequence). Deletions cut 5 bases from V and 6 bases from J, with 16 bases between. CDR3 residues: CSAGGLFRDGYTF. The CDR3 nucleotides read TGCAGTGCTGGGGGTTTGTTCAGGGATGGCTACACCTTC.

As to this clonotype: A clone one base away is much larger, so this may be a read error. The chain is built from TRBV11-1 and TRBJ2-7; a possible D gene is TRBD2 (7 bases). The CDR3 runs 15 residues. Germline-derived CDR1 and CDR2 are SGHAT and FQDESV (reference sequence). The CDR3 DNA sequence: TGTGCCAACAGCCCTCAAGGGGGAGGGGCCTACGAGCAGTACTTC. Residues: CANSPQGGGAYEQYF.

In this sample, this clonotype turned up once. The DNA of the CDR3 is TGCAGTGCTAGATTCAGGGGGGACCCACCCCTCCACTTT. Its protein product is CSARFRGDPPLHF. The chain has TRBV20-1 and TRBJ1-6, with TRBD1 identical over 7 bases. The J segment lost 11 bases and the V segment lost 2 bases, leaving 6 bases of the junction unmatched. CDR3 length equals 13 residues. In germline, CDR1 is DFQATT, CDR2 SNEGSKA (reference sequence).